These 16 T cell receptor beta chains came from one sample sequenced in a study of cytomegalovirus exposure and HLA in healthy donors. In the PCR, 60 Vbeta and 13 Jbeta primers were used. Method: immunoSEQ multiplex PCR; TCRdb's copy keeps in-frame clones and lacks some. The sample includes around 140,000 clones, approximately 82% of them seen just once. The sequenced sample was PBMCs. These receptors all stem from a woman aged 60-75 years in good health and CMV-seropositive.

CDR3 sequence reads: CASSLGQENQPQHF. The CDR3 DNA reads as TGTGCCAGCAGCTTAGGACAGGAGAATCAGCCCCAGCATTTT. The chain is built from TRBV7-2 and TRBJ1-5; possibly TRBD1 for D (6 bases). V lost 1 base, J lost 4 bases, and 8 bases lay in between. Looked up from germline, CDR1 is SGHTA and CDR2 is FQGNSA. The length of the CDR3 is 14 residues.

The V and J genes are TRBV5-1 and TRBJ2-1, with no clear D. CDR1 is SGHRS, CDR2 YFSETQ, per germline. The CDR3 has 12 amino acids. Trimming took off 5 bases at V and 5 bases at J, with 8 bases between the two ends. The CDR3 nucleotides are TGCGCCAGCAGTCACGCGGACAATGAGCAGTTCTTC. Translating it yields CASSHADNEQFF.

This chain uses TRBV28 with TRBJ2-2; D remains ambiguous. V lost 2 bases to trimming and J lost 5 bases, with 12 bases between them. The CDR3 totals 15 residues. Germline V CDR1 and CDR2: MDHEN, SYDVKM. The CDR3 region is CASSLPHAGTGELFF. For the CDR3, the DNA is TGTGCCAGCAGTTTACCTCACGCAGGTACCGGGGAGCTGTTTTTT.

The chain links TRBV28 to TRBJ2-4, with 7 positions matching TRBD2. The trim removed 3 bases at V and 8 bases at J, leaving 4 bases unmatched. The germline gives CDR1 MDHEN, CDR2 SYDVKM. The CDR3 is 13 residues long. CDR3 coding DNA: TGTGCCAGCAGTTTCCAGGGAGGGGACATTCAGTACTTC. Amino acids: CASSFQGGDIQYF.

This clone is a singleton in its sample. The V gene is TRBV7-9, the J gene TRBJ2-7, with D possibly matching TRBD2 (6 bases). V dropped 4 bases and J dropped 4 bases, with 14 bases sitting between them. This CDR3 region has 14 residues. Germline values: CDR1 SEHNR, CDR2 FQNEAQ (reference sequence). The CDR3 sequence: CASSSDLGGYEQYF. DNA of the CDR3: TGTGCCAGCAGCTCCGACCTCGGGGGATACGAGCAGTACTTC.

CDR3 bases: TGTGCCAGCTCGTACAGGACTAATGAAAAACTGTTTTTT. It translates to CASSYRTNEKLFF. The chain recombines TRBV18 with TRBJ1-4; weak D call: TRBD1 (5 bases). The V gene lost 6 bases and the J gene lost 2 bases, with 7 bases spanning the gap. Per the germline V gene, CDR1 is KGHSH and CDR2 is LQKENI. The CDR3 runs 13 residues.

This CDR3 is CASNSAGSTGELFF. The CDR3 DNA follows: TGTGCCAGCAACTCCGCAGGGTCCACCGGGGAGCTGTTTTTT. The genes are TRBV7-9 and TRBJ2-2; D possibly corresponds to TRBD1 (5 bases). CDR3 length: 14 amino acids. The V end was cut by 7 bases, the J end by 4 bases, with 13 bases between. Germline loops: CDR1 SEHNR, CDR2 FQNEAQ (reference sequence). The entire variable domain, with the rest obtained from reference TRBV7-9 and TRBJ2-2, is as follows: DTGVSQNPRHKITKRGQNVTFRCDPISEHNRLYWYRQTLGQGPEFLTYFQNEAQLEKSRLLSDRFSAERPKGSFSTLEIQRTEQGDSAMYLCASNSAGSTGELFFGEGSRLTVL.

The rearrangement uses TRBV7-9 and TRBJ2-3; unclear D gene. Looked up from germline, CDR1 is SEHNR and CDR2 is FQNEAQ (reference sequence). This CDR3 has 15 residues. V lost 3 bases and J lost 2, with 12 bases in between. DNA for the CDR3: TGTGCCAGCAGCTTTCTTCTAGGCCCCACAGATACGCAGTATTTT. As protein: CASSFLLGPTDTQYF.

This clone was recorded only once. The chain links TRBV28 to TRBJ1-1; D might be TRBD1 (5 bases). Germline CDR1 is MDHEN and CDR2 is SYDVKM. This CDR3 has 16 amino acids. Trimming removed 4 bases at V and 5 bases at J, with 20 bases between. CDR3 coding DNA: TGTGCCAGCAGTTCAGTGGAGGAGGGGTTGGGAACTGAAGCTTTCTTT. The encoded protein is CASSSVEEGLGTEAFF.

This chain connects TRBV28 to TRBJ2-5, with D unresolved. Trimming removed 4 bases at V and 1 base at J, with 13 bases between. CDR1 and CDR2 (germline): MDHEN, SYDVKM. This CDR3 has 15 amino acids. Here the CDR3 reads CASSSRGATQETQYF. The DNA of the CDR3 is TGTGCCAGCAGTTCGCGTGGAGCGACCCAAGAGACCCAGTACTTC.

V and J are TRBV29-1 and TRBJ1-5, with a possible D match to TRBD1 (6 bases). The CDR3 has 14 amino acids. V was clipped by 6 bases and J by 0 bases, with 12 bases between them. The germline gives CDR1 SQVTM, CDR2 ANQGSEA. The chain's CDR3 is CSVARDNSNQPQHF. The CDR3 DNA follows: TGCAGCGTCGCCCGGGACAATAGCAATCAGCCCCAGCATTTT. Drawing the rest from reference TRBV29-1 and TRBJ1-5, the complete variable domain is SAVISQKPSRDICQRGTSLTIQCQVDSQVTMMFWYRQQPGQSLTLIATANQGSEATYESGFVIDKFPISRPNLTFSTLTVSNMSPEDSSIYLCSVARDNSNQPQHFGDGTRLSIL.

The chain joins TRBV5-4 to TRBJ2-5; D may be TRBD1 (6 bases). CDR1 is SGHNT and CDR2 is YYREEE in the germline V gene (reference sequence). V was cut by 4 bases and J by 1 base, with 8 bases left in between. This CDR3 spans 13 amino acids. The CDR3 loop reads CASSRDTQETQYF. In DNA form, the CDR3 reads TGTGCCAGCAGCCGGGACACCCAAGAGACCCAGTACTTC.

This clone showed up just a few times. Here the CDR3 reads CASSSLTSGPTGELFF. Here the CDR3 DNA reads TGTGCCAGCAGCTCACTGACTAGCGGGCCTACCGGGGAGCTGTTTTTT. The rearrangement uses TRBV5-6 and TRBJ2-2; 10 nucleotides line up with TRBD2. CDR1 is SGHDT and CDR2 is YYEEEE in the germline V gene. The CDR3 has 16 residues. V shed 3 bases, J shed 5 bases, and the junction held 7 bases outside the gene matches.

The genes are TRBV27 and TRBJ1-1; unclear D gene. The CDR3 length is 14 residues. CDR1 MNHEY and CDR2 SMNVEV come from the germline V gene (reference sequence). V lost 0 bases and J lost 11, with 16 bases in between. This CDR3 is CASSLSGEGNSAFF. The CDR3 bases are TGTGCCAGCAGTTTATCCGGGGAAGGCAATTCCGCTTTCTTT.

This clone was seen just once. The chain uses TRBV4-1 and TRBJ2-2; possibly TRBD1 for D (5 bases). The V end was cut by 0 bases, the J end by 6 bases, with 17 bases between. The V gene's germline CDR1 is MGHRA and CDR2 YSYEKL. CDR3 length: 17 amino acids. This CDR3 reads CASSQDGAPSAPGELFF. CDR3 nucleotides: TGCGCCAGCAGCCAAGATGGGGCTCCCTCGGCCCCCGGGGAGCTGTTTTTT.

As DNA, the CDR3 is TGTGCCAGCGGGTGGACTCGAGAAAAACTGTTTTTT. Amino acid sequence: CASGWTREKLFF. The rearrangement joins TRBV27 to TRBJ1-4, with unresolved D. The V and J ends lost 8 bases and 8 bases respectively, with 12 bases between them. The CDR3 is made up of 12 amino acids. CDR1 is MNHEY, CDR2 SMNVEV, per germline (reference sequence).